Below, 5 T cell receptor beta chains from the same sample are listed, as sequenced in a study of cytomegalovirus exposure and HLA in healthy donors. Repertoires were generated with immunoSEQ multiplex PCR, while TCRdb's copy carries only in-frame clones and drops some. Of some 330,000 clones in the sample, around 86% were seen once. Input material: PBMCs. The receptors were sampled from a woman under 30 in good health and CMV-seronegative.

The V call is TRBV28, the J call TRBJ2-7, with TRBD1 matching over 8 bases. V lost 10 bases and J lost 2; bases outside the gene matches: 7. Germline lookup yields CDR1 MDHEN and CDR2 SYDVKM. The CDR3 is 13 residues long. CDR3 DNA sequence: TGTGCCATCTATGGACAGGGTACCTACGAGCAGTACTTC. Amino acid sequence: CAIYGQGTYEQYF.

This sequence joins TRBV5-1 and TRBJ2-1; 13 bases are a match to TRBD2. Germline trimming cut 0 bases from V and 7 bases from J; bases unmatched to any gene: 4. This CDR3 is 16 amino acids long. Germline lookup yields CDR1 SGHRS and CDR2 YFSETQ. CDR3 sequence: CASSLGGTSGINEQFF. The CDR3 coding sequence is TGCGCCAGCAGCTTGGGGGGGACTAGCGGGATAAATGAGCAGTTCTTC. Complete variable domain (other parts from reference TRBV5-1 and TRBJ2-1): KAGVTQTPRYLIKTRGQQVTLSCSPISGHRSVSWYQQTPGQGLQFLFEYFSETQRNKGNFPGRFSGRQFSNSRSEMNVSTLELGDSALYLCASSLGGTSGINEQFFGPGTRLTVL.

This chain links TRBV27 with TRBJ2-7; 9 nucleotides match TRBD2. CDR3 size: 16 residues. With V trimmed by 2 bases and J by 3 bases, 8 bases remained unmatched. The germline V gene encodes CDR1 MNHEY and CDR2 SMNVEV (reference sequence). The CDR3 nucleotides read TGTGCCAGCAGTTTAGACGCTAGCGGGAACCTCTACGAGCAGTACTTC. Translation: CASSLDASGNLYEQYF.

CDR3 DNA: TGTGCCAGCAGCCAAGATACCGGATGGGGCATGGGCACTGAAGCTTTCTTT. It yields the protein CASSQDTGWGMGTEAFF. V is TRBV4-2 and J is TRBJ1-1; D is possibly TRBD1 (5 bases). The germline gives CDR1 LGHNA, CDR2 YNFKEQ. Trimming stripped 0 bases from V and 4 bases from J, with 18 bases between. This CDR3 is 17 amino acids long.

The gene calls are TRBV5-1 and TRBJ1-4; perhaps TRBD1 as D (6 bases). V lost 4 bases and J 8 bases, leaving 12 bases between the germline ends. This CDR3 comprises 13 residues. CDR1 SGHRS and CDR2 YFSETQ come from the germline V gene. The CDR3 loop is CASSRRDKEKLFF. The CDR3 DNA sequence: TGCGCCAGCAGCCGCCGGGACAAGGAAAAACTGTTTTTT.